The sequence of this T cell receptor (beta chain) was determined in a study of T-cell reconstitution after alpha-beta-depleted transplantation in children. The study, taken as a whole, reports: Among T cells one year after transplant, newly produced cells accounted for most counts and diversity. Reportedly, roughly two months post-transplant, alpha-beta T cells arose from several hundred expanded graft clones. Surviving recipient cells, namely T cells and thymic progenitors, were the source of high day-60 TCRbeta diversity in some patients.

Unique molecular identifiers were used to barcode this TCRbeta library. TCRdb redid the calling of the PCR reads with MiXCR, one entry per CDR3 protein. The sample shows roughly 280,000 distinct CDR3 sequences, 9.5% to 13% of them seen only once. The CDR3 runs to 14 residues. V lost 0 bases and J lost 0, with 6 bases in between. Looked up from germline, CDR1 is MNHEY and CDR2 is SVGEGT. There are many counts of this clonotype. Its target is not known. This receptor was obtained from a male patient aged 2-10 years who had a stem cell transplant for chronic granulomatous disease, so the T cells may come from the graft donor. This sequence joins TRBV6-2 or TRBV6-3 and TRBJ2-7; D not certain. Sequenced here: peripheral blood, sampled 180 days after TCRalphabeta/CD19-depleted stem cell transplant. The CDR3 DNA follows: TGTGCCAGCAGTTACTCAGGGATCTCCTACGAGCAGTACTTC. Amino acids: CASSYSGISYEQYF.